The clone carrying this TCR beta chain showed up many times. What it recognizes is unknown. These data originate in a study of regulatory T cells in long-lasting Graves disease. Study information: Those Graves' patients who were newly diagnosed had been on antithyroid drugs under 3 months.

Germline V gives CDR1 LNHDA, CDR2 SQIVND (reference sequence). Trimming stripped 2 bases from V and 3 bases from J, with 13 bases between. CDR3 length: 15 residues. Specified time point: newly diagnosed GD, antithyroid drugs for less than 3 months. Researchers made the TCR library from RNA that was extracted from PBMCs. Whole-study results and caveats: There was favoring of TRBV28, TRBJ1-2 and TRBJ2-5 in persistent disease.

In building TCR beta libraries, iRepertoire HTBI primers were used together with Arm-PCR of CDR3 regions. TCRdb processed the multiplex PCR reads anew with MiXCR; each CDR3 protein has one entry. The table has approximately 310,000 distinct CDR3 sequences, over 15% seen once. The input for sequencing was peripheral blood mononuclear cells (PBMCs), taken at new diagnosis, from a patient treated with antithyroid drugs. The chain has TRBV19 and TRBJ2-5; D perhaps matches TRBD1 (6 bases). The source of this sequence is a female donor with Graves disease. Here the CDR3 reads CASSIFGRGEETQYF. The CDR3 DNA reads as TGTGCCAGTAGTATATTTGGCAGGGGTGAAGAGACCCAGTACTTC.